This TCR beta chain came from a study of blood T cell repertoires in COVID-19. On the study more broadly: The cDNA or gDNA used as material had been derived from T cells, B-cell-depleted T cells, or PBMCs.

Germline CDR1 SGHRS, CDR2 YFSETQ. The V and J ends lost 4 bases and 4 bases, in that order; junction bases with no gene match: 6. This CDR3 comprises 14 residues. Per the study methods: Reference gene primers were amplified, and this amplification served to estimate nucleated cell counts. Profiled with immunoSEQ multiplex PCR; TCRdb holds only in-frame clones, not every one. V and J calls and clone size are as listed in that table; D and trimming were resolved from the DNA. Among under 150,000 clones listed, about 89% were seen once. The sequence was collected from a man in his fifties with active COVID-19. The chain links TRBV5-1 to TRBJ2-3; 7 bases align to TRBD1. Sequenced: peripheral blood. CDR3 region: CASSRDSGSDTQYF. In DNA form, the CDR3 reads TGCGCCAGCAGCCGGGACAGTGGGTCAGATACGCAGTATTTT.